The entry that follows covers one TCR beta chain sequence. Its antigen is as yet unknown. Generated by immunoSEQ multiplex PCR, the TCRdb table keeps only in-frame clones and is missing some. The repertoire holds over 14,000 clones, with about 90% as singletons. This sample is part of a study of OX40 agonist ivuxolimab in advanced cancers. Study summary: People in dose escalation had one of these cancers: hepatocellular carcinoma, melanoma, renal cell or head and neck cancer. Age averaged around 60 years (range roughly 23 to 79), and about 86% were male. Under the entry rules, prior anti-PD-1, anti-PD-L1 or anti-CTLA-4 therapy was allowed, and about 38% had some.

Germline loops: CDR1 PRHDT, CDR2 FYEKMQ (reference sequence). Trimming left V 8 bases short and J 3 bases short, with 14 bases between. The CDR3 runs to 13 residues. General observations from the study: Averaging showed that CD8+ T cells had more expanded clones than CD4+ did.

This sequence originates from an adult with an advanced solid tumor such as melanoma, head and neck, liver or kidney cancer. This material consisted of CD4+ or CD8+ T cells sorted from blood, taken in a trial of the OX40 agonist ivuxolimab. The chain uses TRBV13 and TRBJ2-7; D is unresolved. This CDR3 is CASGPHPSYEQYF. As DNA, the CDR3 is TGTGCCAGCGGACCTCACCCGAGCTACGAGCAGTACTTC.